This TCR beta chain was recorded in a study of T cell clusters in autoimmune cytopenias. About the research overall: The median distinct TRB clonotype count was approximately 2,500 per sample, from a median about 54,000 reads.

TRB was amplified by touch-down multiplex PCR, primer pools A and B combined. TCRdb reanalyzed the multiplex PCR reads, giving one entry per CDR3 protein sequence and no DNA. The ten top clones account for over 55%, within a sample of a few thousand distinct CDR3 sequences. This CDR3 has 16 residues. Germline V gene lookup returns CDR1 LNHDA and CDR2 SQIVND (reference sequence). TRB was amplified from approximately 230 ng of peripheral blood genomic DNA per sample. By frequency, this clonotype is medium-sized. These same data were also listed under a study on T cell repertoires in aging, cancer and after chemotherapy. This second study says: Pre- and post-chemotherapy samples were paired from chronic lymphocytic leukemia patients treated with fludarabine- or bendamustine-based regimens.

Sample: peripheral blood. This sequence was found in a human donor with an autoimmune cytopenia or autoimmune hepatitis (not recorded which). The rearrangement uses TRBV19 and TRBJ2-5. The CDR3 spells CASSSVFGGYQETQYF.